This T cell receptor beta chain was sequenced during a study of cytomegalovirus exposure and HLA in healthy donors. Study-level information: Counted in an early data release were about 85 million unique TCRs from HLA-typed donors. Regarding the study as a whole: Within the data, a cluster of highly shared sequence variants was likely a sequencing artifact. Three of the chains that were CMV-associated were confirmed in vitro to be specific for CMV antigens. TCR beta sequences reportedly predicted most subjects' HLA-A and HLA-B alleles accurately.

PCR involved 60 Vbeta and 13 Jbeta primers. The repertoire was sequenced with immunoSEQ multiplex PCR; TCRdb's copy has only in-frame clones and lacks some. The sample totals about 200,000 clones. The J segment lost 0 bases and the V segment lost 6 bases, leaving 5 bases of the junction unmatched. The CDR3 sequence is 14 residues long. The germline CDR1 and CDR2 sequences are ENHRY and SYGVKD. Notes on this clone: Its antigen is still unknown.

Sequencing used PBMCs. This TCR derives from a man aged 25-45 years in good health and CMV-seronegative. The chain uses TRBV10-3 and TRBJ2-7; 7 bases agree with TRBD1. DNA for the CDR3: TGTGCCATCAGAAGGACAGGTAGCTCCTACGAGCAGTACTTC. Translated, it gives CAIRRTGSSYEQYF.